This is a list of T cell receptor beta chains from one sample in a study of blood T cell repertoires in COVID-19. Profiled with immunoSEQ multiplex PCR; TCRdb holds only in-frame clones, not every one. The repertoire holds about 140,000 clones, with 80% as singletons. Sequenced: peripheral blood. Source of these receptors: a man in his sixties or seventies who had recovered from COVID-19. CDR3s include the opening cysteine and the closing phenylalanine or tryptophan. A D gene is named only where the DNA matches it firmly. Rows may omit the clone size; those that give it use once, few, many or a size class.

cdr3_aa	v_call	j_call	clone_size	d_call
CASSIRDFGGELFF	TRBV7-2	TRBJ2-2	.	.
CASSAGQAPFSYEQYF	TRBV9	TRBJ2-7	.	TRBD1
CASSSYSGSYNEQFF	TRBV6-5	TRBJ2-1	few	TRBD2
CASSWTGGNQPQHF	TRBV7-2	TRBJ1-5	.	TRBD1
CASSRLPGTLSYEQYF	TRBV4-3	TRBJ2-7	.	.
CASSHRSNYGYTF	TRBV5-8	TRBJ1-2	.	.
CASSTRQATDTQYF	TRBV18	TRBJ2-3	.	.
CASSEALAGGNTQYF	TRBV2	TRBJ2-3	.	TRBD2
CAAADSLAVDTQYF	TRBV27	TRBJ2-3	.	TRBD2
CASSFDSRNTGELFF	TRBV5-8	TRBJ2-2	.	.
CSVEGEQGASYNEQFF	TRBV29-1	TRBJ2-1	.	TRBD1
CASSTSGGWQPQHF	TRBV7-2	TRBJ1-5	.	TRBD1
CASSRSGSPPYEQYF	TRBV2	TRBJ2-7	.	TRBD2
CASSLDGTSGRTNYEQYF	TRBV5-1	TRBJ2-7	few	TRBD2
CASSVYPGQSREQFF	TRBV27	TRBJ2-1	.	TRBD1
CASSFGDRVVYEQYF	TRBV28	TRBJ2-7	.	TRBD1
CASSTFVAGPYGYTF	TRBV19	TRBJ1-2	.	.
CASSERVIQGEANYGYTF	TRBV7-2	TRBJ1-2	.	TRBD1
CATSDPYTDTQYF	TRBV24-1	TRBJ2-3	.	.
CASSPGDNYNEQFF	TRBV18	TRBJ2-1	.	.
CATHSAEQYF	TRBV5-3	TRBJ2-7	.	.
CSVEDTSRQFF	TRBV29-1	TRBJ2-1	few	.
CASSLKVLAGYNEQFF	TRBV5-1	TRBJ2-1	.	TRBD2
CASSPSSGRAHEQYF	TRBV7-2	TRBJ2-7	.	TRBD2
CASSRLTSGGSYNEQFF	TRBV3-1/TRBV3-2	TRBJ2-1	.	TRBD2
CASSLRQGLTGELFF	TRBV7-9	TRBJ2-2	.	TRBD1
CASRLSRAGVTDTQYF	TRBV12-2	TRBJ2-3	.	.
CASSFRTNTGELFF	TRBV5-1	TRBJ2-2	once	.
CASRLERLAESYNEQFF	TRBV12-2	TRBJ2-1	few	.
CASSFSGGEQYF	TRBV5-1	TRBJ2-7	.	TRBD2
CAISQLAGGLEQYF	TRBV10-3	TRBJ2-7	.	TRBD2
CASGLVAFGTGIYEQYF	TRBV12-5	TRBJ2-7	.	TRBD1
CASSEGQDNQPQHF	TRBV2	TRBJ1-5	once	.
CASGPGTVVYTF	TRBV12-5	TRBJ1-2	.	TRBD1
CASSLETGVNTEAFF	TRBV5-1	TRBJ1-1	.	TRBD1
CASRSTGSNEKLFF	TRBV6-6	TRBJ1-4	few	TRBD1
CASSQIQGYEQYF	TRBV5-1	TRBJ2-7	.	.
CASSQDKAGGPWEQFF	TRBV4-3	TRBJ2-1	.	TRBD2
CASNGNTEAFF	TRBV19	TRBJ1-1	.	.
CASSLGGSGNTIYF	TRBV5-4	TRBJ1-3	.	.
CASSSSGRQNTGELFF	TRBV7-2	TRBJ2-2	few	TRBD2
CAWRKRTSGGMNTGELFF	TRBV30	TRBJ2-2	.	TRBD2
CASSYRRTGRTDTQYF	TRBV27	TRBJ2-3	.	TRBD1
CASGSLAGGSPNEQFF	TRBV28	TRBJ2-1	few	TRBD2
CASSVIAGGGEQYF	TRBV2	TRBJ2-7	.	TRBD2
CASNPLGATDTQYF	TRBV6-5	TRBJ2-3	few	.
CASSPATPRADGELFF	TRBV5-1	TRBJ2-2	.	.
CASSLLGAPLETQYF	TRBV7-3	TRBJ2-5	.	.